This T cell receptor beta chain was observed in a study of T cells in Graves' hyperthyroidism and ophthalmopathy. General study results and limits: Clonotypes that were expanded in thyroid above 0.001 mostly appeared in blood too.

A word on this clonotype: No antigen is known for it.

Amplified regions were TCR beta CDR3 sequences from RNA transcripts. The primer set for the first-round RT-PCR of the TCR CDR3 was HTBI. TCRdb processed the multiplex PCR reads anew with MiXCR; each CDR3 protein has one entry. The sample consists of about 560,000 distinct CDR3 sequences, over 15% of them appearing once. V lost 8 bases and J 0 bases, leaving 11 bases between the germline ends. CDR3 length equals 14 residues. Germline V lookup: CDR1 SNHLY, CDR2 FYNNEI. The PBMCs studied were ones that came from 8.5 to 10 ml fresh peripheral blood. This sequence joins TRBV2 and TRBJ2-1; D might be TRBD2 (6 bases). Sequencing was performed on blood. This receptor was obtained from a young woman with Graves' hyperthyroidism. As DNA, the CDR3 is TGTGCCAGCGGGGGGACGAGCTCCTACAATGAGCAGTTCTTC. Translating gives CASGGTSSYNEQFF. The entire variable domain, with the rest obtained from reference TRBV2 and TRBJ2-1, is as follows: EPEVTQTPSHQVTQMGQEVILRCVPISNHLYFYWYRQILGQKVEFLVSFYNNEISEKSEIFDDQFSVERPDGSNFTLKIRSTKLEDSAMYFCASGGTSSYNEQFFGPGTRLTVL.